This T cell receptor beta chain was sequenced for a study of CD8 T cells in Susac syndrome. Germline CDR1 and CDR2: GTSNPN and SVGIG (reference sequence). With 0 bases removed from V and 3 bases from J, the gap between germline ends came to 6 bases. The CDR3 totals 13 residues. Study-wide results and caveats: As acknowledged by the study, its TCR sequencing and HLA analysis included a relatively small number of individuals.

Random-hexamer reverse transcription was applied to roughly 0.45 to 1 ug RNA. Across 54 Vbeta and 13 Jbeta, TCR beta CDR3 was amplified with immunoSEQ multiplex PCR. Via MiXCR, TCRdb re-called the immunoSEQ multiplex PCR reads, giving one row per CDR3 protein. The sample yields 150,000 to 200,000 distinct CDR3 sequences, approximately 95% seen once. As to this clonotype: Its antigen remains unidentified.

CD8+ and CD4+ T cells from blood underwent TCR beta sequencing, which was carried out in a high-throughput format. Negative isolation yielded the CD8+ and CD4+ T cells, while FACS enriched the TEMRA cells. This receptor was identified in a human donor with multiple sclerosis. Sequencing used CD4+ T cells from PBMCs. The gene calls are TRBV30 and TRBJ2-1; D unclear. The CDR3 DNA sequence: TGTGCCTGGAGTGTACCGAACTACAATGAGCAGTTCTTC. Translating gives CAWSVPNYNEQFF.